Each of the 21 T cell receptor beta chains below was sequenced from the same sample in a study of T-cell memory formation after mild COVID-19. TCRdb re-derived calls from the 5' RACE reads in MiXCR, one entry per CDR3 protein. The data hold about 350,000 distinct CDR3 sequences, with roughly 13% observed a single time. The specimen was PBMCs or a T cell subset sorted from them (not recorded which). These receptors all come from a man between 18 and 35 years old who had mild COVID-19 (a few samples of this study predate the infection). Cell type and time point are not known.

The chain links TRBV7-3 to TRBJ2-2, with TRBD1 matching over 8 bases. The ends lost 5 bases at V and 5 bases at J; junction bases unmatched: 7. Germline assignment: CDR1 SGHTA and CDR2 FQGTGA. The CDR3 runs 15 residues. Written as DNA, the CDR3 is TGTGCCAGCAGCCCCGAGGACAGGGAAACCGGGGAGCTGTTTTTT. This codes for CASSPEDRETGELFF.

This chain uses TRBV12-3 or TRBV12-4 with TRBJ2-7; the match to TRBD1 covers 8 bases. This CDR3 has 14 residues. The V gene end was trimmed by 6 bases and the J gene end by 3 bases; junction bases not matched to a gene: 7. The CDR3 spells CASSFGQGHYEQYF. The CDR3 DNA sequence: TGTGCCAGCAGCTTCGGACAGGGACACTACGAGCAGTACTTC.

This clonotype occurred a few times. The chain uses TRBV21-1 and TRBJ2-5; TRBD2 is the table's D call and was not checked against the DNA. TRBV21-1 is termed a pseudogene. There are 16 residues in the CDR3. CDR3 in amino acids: CASSKESRLASETQYF. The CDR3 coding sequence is TGTGCCAGCAGCAAAGAGTCTCGACTAGCCTCCGAGACCCAGTACTTC.

DNA of the CDR3: TGTGCCAGCAGCTCGAGCTCCTACCGGGAGACCCAGTACTTC. This encodes CASSSSSYRETQYF. V and J are TRBV7-9 and TRBJ2-5; D is uncertain. Germline-derived CDR1 and CDR2 are SEHNR and FQNEAQ (reference sequence). Trimming removed 4 bases at V and 5 bases at J, with 14 bases between. The CDR3 length is 14 residues.

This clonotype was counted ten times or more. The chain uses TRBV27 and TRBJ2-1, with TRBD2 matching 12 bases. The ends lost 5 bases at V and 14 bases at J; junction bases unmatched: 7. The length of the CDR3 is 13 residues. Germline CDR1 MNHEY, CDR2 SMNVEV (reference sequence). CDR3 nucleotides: TGTGCCAGCAGTCCACGGACTAGCGGGGTAGAGTTCTTC. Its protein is CASSPRTSGVEFF.

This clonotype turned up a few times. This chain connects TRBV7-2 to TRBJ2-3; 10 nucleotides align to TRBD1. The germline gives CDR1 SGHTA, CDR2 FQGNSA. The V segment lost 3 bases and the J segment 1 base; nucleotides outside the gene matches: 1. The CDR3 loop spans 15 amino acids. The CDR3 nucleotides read TGTGCCAGCAGCTTCGACAGGGGGCGCACAGATACGCAGTATTTT. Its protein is CASSFDRGRTDTQYF.

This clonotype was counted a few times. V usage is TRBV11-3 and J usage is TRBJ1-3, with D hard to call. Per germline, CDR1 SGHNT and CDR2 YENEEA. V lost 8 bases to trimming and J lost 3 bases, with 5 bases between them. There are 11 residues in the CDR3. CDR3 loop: CASGLGNTIYF. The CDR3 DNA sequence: TGTGCCAGCGGACTTGGAAACACCATATATTTT.

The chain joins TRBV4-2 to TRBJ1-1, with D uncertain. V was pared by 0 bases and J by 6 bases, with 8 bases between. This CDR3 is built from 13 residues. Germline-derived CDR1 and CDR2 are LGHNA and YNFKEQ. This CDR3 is CASSQDRISEAFF. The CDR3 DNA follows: TGTGCCAGCAGCCAAGACCGTATATCTGAAGCTTTCTTT.

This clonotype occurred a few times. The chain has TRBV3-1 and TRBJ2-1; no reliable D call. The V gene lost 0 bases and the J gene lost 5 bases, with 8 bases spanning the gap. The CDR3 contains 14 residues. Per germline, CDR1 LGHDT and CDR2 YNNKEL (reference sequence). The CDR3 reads CASSQDRPDNEQFF. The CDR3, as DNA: TGTGCCAGCAGCCAAGACCGACCCGACAATGAGCAGTTCTTC.

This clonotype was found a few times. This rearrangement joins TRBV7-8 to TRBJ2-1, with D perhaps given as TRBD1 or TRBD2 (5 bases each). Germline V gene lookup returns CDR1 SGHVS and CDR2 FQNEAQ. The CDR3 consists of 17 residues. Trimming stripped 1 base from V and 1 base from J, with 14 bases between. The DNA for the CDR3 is TGTGCCAGCAGCTTAGTCCCGGGGCCCGTTTCCTACAATGAGCAGTTCTTC. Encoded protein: CASSLVPGPVSYNEQFF. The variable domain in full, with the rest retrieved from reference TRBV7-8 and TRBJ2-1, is GAGVSQSPRYKVAKRGQDVALRCDPISGHVSLFWYQQALGQGPEFLTYFQNEAQLDKSGLPSDRFFAERPEGSVSTLKIQRTQQEDSAVYLCASSLVPGPVSYNEQFFGPGTRLTVL.

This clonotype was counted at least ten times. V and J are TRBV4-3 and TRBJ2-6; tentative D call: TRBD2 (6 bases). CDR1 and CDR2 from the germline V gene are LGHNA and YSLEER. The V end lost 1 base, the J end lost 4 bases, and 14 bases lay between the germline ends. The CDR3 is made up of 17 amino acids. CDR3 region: CASSQVPGGDGANVLTF. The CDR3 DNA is TGCGCCAGCAGCCAAGTACCTGGAGGGGACGGGGCCAACGTCCTGACTTTC.

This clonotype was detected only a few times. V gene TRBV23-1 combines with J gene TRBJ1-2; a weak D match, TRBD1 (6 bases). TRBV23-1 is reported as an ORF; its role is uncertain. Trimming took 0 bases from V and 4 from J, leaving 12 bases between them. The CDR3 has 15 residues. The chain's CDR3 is CASSQSRQGIYGYTF. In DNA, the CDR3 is TGCGCCAGCAGTCAATCTCGGCAGGGGATCTATGGCTACACCTTC.

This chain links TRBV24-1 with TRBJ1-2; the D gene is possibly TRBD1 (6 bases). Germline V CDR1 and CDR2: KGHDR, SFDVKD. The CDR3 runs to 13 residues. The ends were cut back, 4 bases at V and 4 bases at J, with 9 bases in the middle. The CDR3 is CATSDLDSYGYTF. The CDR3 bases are TGTGCCACCAGTGACCTGGACAGCTATGGCTACACCTTC.

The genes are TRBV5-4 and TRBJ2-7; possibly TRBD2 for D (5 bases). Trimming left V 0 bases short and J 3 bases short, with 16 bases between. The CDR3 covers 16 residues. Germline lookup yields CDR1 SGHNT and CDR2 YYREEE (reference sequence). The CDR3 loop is CASSLGLHPGNYEQYF. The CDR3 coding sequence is TGTGCCAGCAGCTTGGGACTCCACCCGGGGAACTACGAGCAGTACTTC.

CDR3 DNA sequence: TGTGCCAGCAGCTTAGGGGCTAGATACCAAGAGACCCAGTACTTC. Translated: CASSLGARYQETQYF. V usage is TRBV7-8 and J usage is TRBJ2-5; D gene unclear. The CDR3 is made up of 15 amino acids. Germline-derived CDR1 and CDR2 are SGHVS and FQNEAQ. Trimming removed 1 base from V and 0 bases from J, with 9 bases in between.

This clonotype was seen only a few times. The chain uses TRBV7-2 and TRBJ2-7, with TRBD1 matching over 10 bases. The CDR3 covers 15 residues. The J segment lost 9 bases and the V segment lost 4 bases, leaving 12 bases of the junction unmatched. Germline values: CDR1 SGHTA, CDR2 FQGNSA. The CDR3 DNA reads TGTGCCAGCAGCTCGACAGGGGGCTCTAACCCGGGGCAGTACGTC. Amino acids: CASSSTGGSNPGQYV.

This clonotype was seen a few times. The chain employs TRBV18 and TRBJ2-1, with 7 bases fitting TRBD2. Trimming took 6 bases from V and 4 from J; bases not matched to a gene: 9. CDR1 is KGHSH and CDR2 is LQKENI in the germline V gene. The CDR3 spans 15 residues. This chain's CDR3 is CASSPSGGIYNEQFF. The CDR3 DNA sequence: TGTGCCAGCTCCCCCTCCGGGGGGATATACAATGAGCAGTTCTTC.

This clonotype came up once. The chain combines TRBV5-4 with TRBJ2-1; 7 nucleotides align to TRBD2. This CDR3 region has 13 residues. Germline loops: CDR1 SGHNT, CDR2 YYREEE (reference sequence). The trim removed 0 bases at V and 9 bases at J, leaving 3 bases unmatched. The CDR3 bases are TGTGCCAGCAGCTTGGGGACGGGGGGTGAGCAGTTCTTC. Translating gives CASSLGTGGEQFF.

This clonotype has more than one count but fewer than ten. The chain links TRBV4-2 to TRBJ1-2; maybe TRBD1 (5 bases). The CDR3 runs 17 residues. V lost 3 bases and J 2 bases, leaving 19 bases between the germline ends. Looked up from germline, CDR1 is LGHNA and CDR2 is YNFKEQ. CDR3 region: CASSHVLRRDGNYGYTF. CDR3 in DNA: TGTGCCAGCAGCCACGTCCTCCGAAGGGACGGAAACTATGGCTACACCTTC.

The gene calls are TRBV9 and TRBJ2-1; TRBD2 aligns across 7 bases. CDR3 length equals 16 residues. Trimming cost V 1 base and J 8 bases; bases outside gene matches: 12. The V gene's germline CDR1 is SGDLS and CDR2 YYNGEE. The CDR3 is CASSVNDRGEGDEQFF. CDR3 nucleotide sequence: TGTGCCAGCAGCGTAAATGACCGGGGGGAAGGGGATGAGCAGTTCTTC.

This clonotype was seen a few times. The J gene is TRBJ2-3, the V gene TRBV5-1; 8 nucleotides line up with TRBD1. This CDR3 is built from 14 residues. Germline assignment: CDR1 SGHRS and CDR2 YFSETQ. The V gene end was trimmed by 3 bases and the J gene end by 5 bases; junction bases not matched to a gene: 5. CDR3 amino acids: CASSSRGPEDTQYF. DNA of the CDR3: TGCGCCAGCAGCTCCAGGGGGCCGGAAGATACGCAGTATTTT. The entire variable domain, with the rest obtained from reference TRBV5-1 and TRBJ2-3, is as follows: KAGVTQTPRYLIKTRGQQVTLSCSPISGHRSVSWYQQTPGQGLQFLFEYFSETQRNKGNFPGRFSGRQFSNSRSEMNVSTLELGDSALYLCASSSRGPEDTQYFGPGTRLTVL.